The following is a T cell receptor beta chain sequence with its context. Its antigen remains unknown. The data originate from a study of blood T cells in healthy people across ages. General study results and limits: Age brought a roughly linear fall in TCR beta diversity measured per million T cells. A greater number of naive CD4+ cells and higher diversity distinguished long-lived donors from aged donors.

The authors ran a second PCR of about 7 to 11 cycles using a sample-barcoded 5' primer and a J-beta primer mix. TCRdb re-called the 5' RACE reads with MiXCR, one entry per CDR3 protein. Of fewer than 900,000 distinct CDR3 sequences in the sample, 45% to 50% were seen once. This TCR was recovered from a woman aged 55-75 years in good health. Specimen: blood.

The CDR3 loop reads CASSSRTGGHGYTF. The CDR3, as DNA: TGTGCCAGCAGCTCGCGGACAGGGGGCCATGGCTACACCTTC. The rearrangement joins TRBV7-9 to TRBJ1-2; 11 nucleotides match TRBD1. The germline gives CDR1 SEHNR, CDR2 FQNEAQ (reference sequence). This CDR3 has 14 amino acids. V was clipped by 4 bases and J by 6 bases; unmatched bases: 4.